The 28 T cell receptor beta chains reported below all come from one sample, sequenced in a study of T cells in Graves' hyperthyroidism and ophthalmopathy. Template material for amplifying TCR beta CDR3 regions consisted of RNA transcripts. The HTBI set primed first-round TCR CDR3 RT-PCR. TCRdb used MiXCR to reprocess the multiplex PCR reads, holding one entry per CDR3 protein. The repertoire consists of under 700,000 distinct CDR3 sequences, with under 60% occurring once and the leading ten covering roughly 8.2%. Input material: peripheral blood or thyroid tissue (not recorded which). These receptors were taken from a woman aged 18 to 35 with Graves' hyperthyroidism.

There are a few counts of this clonotype. The chain joins TRBV6-4 to TRBJ1-1; 7 nucleotides match TRBD1. CDR1 and CDR2 from the germline V gene are MRHNA and SNTAGT. J lost 3 bases, V lost 3 bases, and 4 bases had no gene match. This CDR3 is 14 amino acids long. DNA for the CDR3: TGTGCCAGCAGTGAGAGGGGGCATGACACTGAAGCTTTCTTT. Translated, it gives CASSERGHDTEAFF.

This clonotype has a handful of counts. The V call is TRBV7-9, the J call TRBJ2-7; 11 positions agree with TRBD1. Germline CDR1 and CDR2: SEHNR and FQNEAQ (reference sequence). The CDR3 runs to 14 residues. Unmatched junction bases numbered 4, after V lost 5 bases and J lost 4 bases. CDR3 residues: CASSGQGASYEQYF. CDR3 bases: TGTGCCAGCAGCGGACAGGGGGCTTCATACGAGCAGTACTTC.

V and J are TRBV7-2 and TRBJ2-2; TRBD2 matches at 7 bases. Germline CDR1 is SGHTA and CDR2 is FQGNSA. The V segment lost 1 base and the J segment 2 bases; nucleotides outside the gene matches: 7. The CDR3 has 17 amino acids. Here the CDR3 reads CASSLDPAGVNTGELFF. The DNA for the CDR3 is TGTGCCAGCAGCTTAGATCCGGCGGGAGTAAACACCGGGGAGCTGTTTTTT.

The chain combines TRBV20-1 with TRBJ2-2, with TRBD2 matching 9 bases. Germline values: CDR1 DFQATT, CDR2 SNEGSKA (reference sequence). This CDR3 has 14 amino acids. V shed 3 bases, J shed 1 base, and the junction held 0 bases outside the gene matches. The CDR3: CSARTSGNTGELFF. In DNA, the CDR3 is TGCAGTGCTAGGACTAGCGGGAACACCGGGGAGCTGTTTTTT.

The sample holds one count of this clonotype. A much larger clonotype is one base distant, so this may be a read error. V usage is TRBV7-3 and J usage is TRBJ2-7, with 7 nucleotides matching TRBD1. The germline CDR1 and CDR2 sequences are SGHTA and FQGTGA. The CDR3 has 15 amino acids. The CDR3 DNA sequence: TGTGCCAGCGGCTTACCCCCGACAGGGAACTACGAGCAGTACTTC. It yields the protein CASGLPPTGNYEQYF.

V usage is TRBV20-1 and J usage is TRBJ1-5; D might be TRBD1 (6 bases). V lost 8 bases, J lost 3 bases, and 17 bases lay in between. Germline V gene data show CDR1 as DFQATT and CDR2 as SNEGSKA (reference sequence). The CDR3 consists of 14 residues. The CDR3 loop reads CSLLLGGLNQPQHF. The DNA for the CDR3 is TGCAGTCTTCTGCTGGGGGGGCTCAATCAGCCCCAGCATTTT.

The chain has TRBV20-1 and TRBJ2-7; 10 bases line up with TRBD2. Per the germline V gene, CDR1 is DFQATT and CDR2 is SNEGSKA (reference sequence). V was pared by 8 bases and J by 2 bases, with 6 bases of the junction left unmatched. The CDR3 sequence is 13 residues long. In DNA, the CDR3 is TGCAGTACCGAAGGACTAGCGGCCTACGAGCAGTACTTC. Its translation: CSTEGLAAYEQYF.

The chain joins TRBV7-9 to TRBJ2-5, with D possibly being TRBD1 or TRBD2 (5 bases each). The CDR3 sequence is 16 residues long. Trimming removed 5 bases from V and 4 bases from J, with 20 bases in between. CDR1 SEHNR and CDR2 FQNEAQ come from the germline V gene (reference sequence). The CDR3 nucleotides read TGTGCCAGCAGCCCCCGGGACCTCGAGGCGGGAGAGACCCAGTACTTC. It yields the protein CASSPRDLEAGETQYF.

This chain uses TRBV24-1 with TRBJ1-5; the D is unclear. V was clipped by 11 bases and J by 10 bases, with 23 bases between them. The germline gives CDR1 KGHDR, CDR2 SFDVKD. CDR3 length equals 14 residues. The CDR3 region has the DNA TGTGCCAACGAGGTATTAGCGGGAGTTCGTCCCCAGCATTTT. Protein: CANEVLAGVRPQHF.

This clonotype was picked up many times. The V call is TRBV10-2, the J call TRBJ1-2; no definite D call. The V end was cut by 8 bases, the J end by 7 bases, with 17 bases between. Germline V gives CDR1 WSHSY, CDR2 SAAADI. The CDR3 consists of 13 residues. CDR3 loop: CASAAGLGGGYTF. The CDR3 region has the DNA TGCGCCAGCGCCGCCGGGCTCGGTGGTGGCTACACCTTC.

In regard to this clonotype: Just one base apart from a much larger clone, this may be a read error. The V and J genes are TRBV7-9 and TRBJ1-4; tentative D call: TRBD1 (5 bases). V was shortened by 7 bases and J by 8 bases, with 17 bases between the two germline ends. The germline V gene has CDR1 SEHNR and CDR2 FQNEAQ (reference sequence). CDR3 size: 14 residues. Written as DNA, the CDR3 is TGTGCCAGCACCTCTCCGGGGGACCGAGAAAAACTGTTTTTT. It translates to CASTSPGDREKLFF.

This clonotype was counted ten times or more. CDR3 DNA: TGTGCCAGCAGCTTCGCGACTTATGGGCAGCCCCAGCATTTT. This codes for CASSFATYGQPQHF. J is TRBJ1-5 and V is TRBV7-2; D is ambiguous. Per germline, CDR1 SGHTA and CDR2 FQGNSA. The germline V and J ends were trimmed by 3 bases and 7 bases, with 13 bases remaining between them. The CDR3 spans 14 residues.

The rearrangement uses TRBV11-1 and TRBJ1-1; 7 bases are a match to TRBD1. This CDR3 contains 16 residues. V lost 8 bases, J lost 3 bases, and 15 bases stayed unmatched. Germline values: CDR1 SGHAT, CDR2 FQDESV (reference sequence). CDR3 protein: CASSPWTGQDDTEAFF. Here the CDR3 DNA reads TGTGCCAGCTCACCCTGGACAGGACAGGATGACACTGAAGCTTTCTTT.

This clonotype was recorded a few times. V is TRBV7-8 and J is TRBJ1-2, with D perhaps matching TRBD1 (6 bases). The CDR3 covers 15 residues. Germline lookup yields CDR1 SGHVS and CDR2 FQNEAQ. The V and J ends lost 3 bases and 4 bases respectively, with 15 bases between them. In DNA, the CDR3 is TGTGCCAGCAGCTTTTCCCGGGACACCAGCTATGGCTACACCTTC. Translating it yields CASSFSRDTSYGYTF.

DNA for the CDR3: TGTGCCAGCAGTAACCACTACGCGTCCGAGCAGTACTTC. Protein sequence: CASSNHYASEQYF. The chain uses TRBV6-6 and TRBJ2-7; D gene unclear. The CDR3 sequence is 13 residues long. CDR1 is MNHNY, CDR2 SVGAGI, per germline (reference sequence). Trimming shortened V by 5 bases and J by 6 bases, and 14 bases separated the two germline ends.

The chain links TRBV16 to TRBJ1-2; no clear D. This CDR3 has 12 residues. Germline V gene sequence: CDR1 KGHSY, CDR2 FQNENV. Trimming shortened V by 6 bases and J by 6 bases, and 11 bases separated the two germline ends. The CDR3 here is CASSRQRDGYTF. The CDR3 bases are TGTGCCAGCAGTCGTCAAAGGGATGGCTACACCTTC.

This clonotype was detected a few times. The chain is built from TRBV20-1 and TRBJ2-7, with 10 bases matching TRBD2. The CDR3 consists of 15 residues. Germline values: CDR1 DFQATT, CDR2 SNEGSKA (reference sequence). Trimming took 6 bases from V and 0 from J; bases not matched to a gene: 8. In DNA, the CDR3 is TGCAGTGCAGAGGGAGCGGGAGGGGTCTCCTACGAGCAGTACTTC. Encoded protein: CSAEGAGGVSYEQYF.

Turning to this clonotype: The junction shows a germline mismatch at one end, possibly a read error. The gene calls are TRBV10-2 and TRBJ1-2; no firm D call. The CDR3 extends over 12 amino acids. Germline lookup yields CDR1 WSHSY and CDR2 SAAADI. DNA of the CDR3: TGCGCCACCAGTCCCAGTCTCTATGGCTACACCTTC. Its protein product is CATSPSLYGYTF.

In its sample, this clonotype was seen many times. V is TRBV2 and J is TRBJ2-5; 8 bases map to TRBD2. The CDR3 covers 14 residues. The V segment lost 6 bases and the J segment 1 base; nucleotides outside the gene matches: 4. Per the germline V gene, CDR1 is SNHLY and CDR2 is FYNNEI. In DNA, the CDR3 is TGTGCCAGCAGAACTCGGGGGGGCCAAGAGACCCAGTACTTC. Its protein product is CASRTRGGQETQYF. Looking up the rest from reference TRBV2 and TRBJ2-5 gives the full variable domain: EPEVTQTPSHQVTQMGQEVILRCVPISNHLYFYWYRQILGQKVEFLVSFYNNEISEKSEIFDDQFSVERPDGSNFTLKIRSTKLEDSAMYFCASRTRGGQETQYFGPGTRLLVL.

This clonotype was observed a few times. The chain recombines TRBV5-4 with TRBJ1-1; the match to TRBD1 covers 7 bases. CDR3 length equals 15 residues. Germline CDR1 is SGHNT and CDR2 is YYREEE (reference sequence). Losses at the gene ends were 1 base for V and 0 bases for J; bases not matched to a gene: 3. The CDR3 sequence is CASSLTGAMNTEAFF. CDR3 bases: TGTGCCAGCAGCTTGACAGGGGCGATGAACACTGAAGCTTTCTTT.

The table lists this clonotype with many counts. The genes are TRBV29-1 and TRBJ2-5; TRBD1 matches 9 bases. The V segment lost 7 bases and the J segment 4 bases; nucleotides outside the gene matches: 7. Germline CDR1 is SQVTM and CDR2 is ANQGSEA. This CDR3 is built from 13 residues. The CDR3 spells CSGGTGLTETQYF. Written as DNA, the CDR3 is TGCAGCGGCGGGACAGGGTTGACAGAGACCCAGTACTTC. Full variable domain (outside the CDR3, taken from reference TRBV29-1 and TRBJ2-5): SAVISQKPSRDICQRGTSLTIQCQVDSQVTMMFWYRQQPGQSLTLIATANQGSEATYESGFVIDKFPISRPNLTFSTLTVSNMSPEDSSIYLCSGGTGLTETQYFGPGTRLLVL.

This clonotype was counted between two and nine times. J is TRBJ2-7 and V is TRBV7-2; a weak D match, TRBD1 (6 bases). Germline CDR1 and CDR2: SGHTA and FQGNSA. The V gene lost 5 bases and the J gene lost 7 bases, with 18 bases spanning the gap. The CDR3 extends over 14 amino acids. CDR3 residues: CASSPGVPAREQYF. The CDR3 DNA reads as TGTGCCAGCAGCCCAGGGGTCCCCGCGAGGGAGCAGTACTTC.

This clonotype was seen once. Because the CDR3 is missing its conserved closing phenylalanine or tryptophan, this is likely a read error. The chain uses TRBV20-1 and TRBJ1-1; the D gene is possibly TRBD1 (6 bases). The V and J ends lost 6 bases and 4 bases respectively, with 15 bases between them. The germline V gene encodes CDR1 DFQATT and CDR2 SNEGSKA (reference sequence). This CDR3 spans 13 amino acids. DNA for the CDR3: TGCAGTGCGAGAACAGGGATATCCACTGAAGCTTTCCTT. Translated: CSARTGISTEAFL.

This clonotype showed up just a few times. This chain links TRBV19 with TRBJ1-1; a weak D match, TRBD1 (5 bases). This CDR3 is 15 amino acids long. V gave up 3 bases and J gave up 0 bases, with 11 bases separating them. The V gene's germline CDR1 is LNHDA and CDR2 SQIVND (reference sequence). The CDR3 DNA is TGTGCCAGTAGTATCCCGGGACGGATGAACACTGAAGCTTTCTTT. Its protein product is CASSIPGRMNTEAFF.

This CDR3 reads CSARVLGGSPYEQYF. The DNA for the CDR3 is TGCAGTGCTAGAGTCCTGGGGGGGTCACCCTACGAGCAGTACTTC. The rearrangement links TRBV20-1 to TRBJ2-7; 7 nucleotides agree with TRBD2. The CDR3 runs 15 residues. Germline lookup yields CDR1 DFQATT and CDR2 SNEGSKA (reference sequence). V lost 1 base, J lost 2 bases, and 8 bases stayed unmatched.

This clonotype occurred once. The V gene is TRBV20-1, the J gene TRBJ2-7; 11 nucleotides match TRBD2. The junction had 8 bases not matched to a gene; V was cut back by 6 bases and J by 7 bases. Germline CDR1 and CDR2: DFQATT and SNEGSKA (reference sequence). The CDR3 spans 13 residues. This chain's CDR3 is CSAGTSGFREQYF. In DNA form, the CDR3 reads TGCAGTGCCGGGACTAGCGGCTTTAGGGAGCAGTACTTC.

This chain links TRBV7-9 with TRBJ2-2; D might be TRBD1 (5 bases). Trimming took off 5 bases at V and 1 base at J, with 8 bases between the two ends. Germline CDR1 SEHNR, CDR2 FQNEAQ (reference sequence). This CDR3 has 14 amino acids. CDR3 nucleotides: TGTGCCAGCAGCCAAGGGGAGAACACCGGGGAGCTGTTTTTT. Translated, it gives CASSQGENTGELFF.

About this clonotype itself: Being one base from a much bigger clone, this may be a read error. The J gene is TRBJ1-3, the V gene TRBV11-1, with unresolved D. The CDR3 length is 13 residues. Per germline, CDR1 SGHAT and CDR2 FQDESV (reference sequence). V dropped 6 bases and J dropped 3 bases, with 9 bases sitting between them. The CDR3 DNA follows: TGTGCCAGCAGAAGGCTCTATGGAAACACCATATATTTT. Translation: CASRRLYGNTIYF.